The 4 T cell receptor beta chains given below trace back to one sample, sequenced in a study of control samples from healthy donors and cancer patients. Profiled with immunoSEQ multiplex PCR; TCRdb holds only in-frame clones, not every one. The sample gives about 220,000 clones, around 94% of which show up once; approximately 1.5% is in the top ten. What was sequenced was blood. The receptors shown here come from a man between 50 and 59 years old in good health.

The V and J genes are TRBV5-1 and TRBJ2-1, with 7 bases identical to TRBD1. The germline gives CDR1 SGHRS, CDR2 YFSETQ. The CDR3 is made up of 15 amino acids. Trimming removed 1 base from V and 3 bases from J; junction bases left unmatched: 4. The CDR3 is CASSLLDRNYNEQFF. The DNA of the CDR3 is TGCGCCAGCAGCTTGTTGGACAGGAACTACAATGAGCAGTTCTTC.

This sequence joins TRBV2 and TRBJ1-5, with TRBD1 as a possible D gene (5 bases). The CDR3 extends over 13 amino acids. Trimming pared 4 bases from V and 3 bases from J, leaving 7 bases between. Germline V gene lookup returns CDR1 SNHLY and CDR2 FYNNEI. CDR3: CASSGDLNQPQHF. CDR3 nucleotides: TGTGCCAGCAGTGGGGACCTCAATCAGCCCCAGCATTTT.

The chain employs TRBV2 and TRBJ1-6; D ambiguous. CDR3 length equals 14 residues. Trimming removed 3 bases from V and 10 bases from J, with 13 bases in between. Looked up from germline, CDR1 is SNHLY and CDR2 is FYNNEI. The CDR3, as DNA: TGTGCCAGCAGTGATGGGCCTTTGGGCTCACCCCTCCACTTT. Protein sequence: CASSDGPLGSPLHF.

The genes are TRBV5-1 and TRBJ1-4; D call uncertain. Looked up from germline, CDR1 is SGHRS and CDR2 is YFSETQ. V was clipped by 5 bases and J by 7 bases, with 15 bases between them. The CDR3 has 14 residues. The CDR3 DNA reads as TGCGCCAGCAGGTCGACGACCCGGGGTGAAAAACTGTTTTTT. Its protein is CASRSTTRGEKLFF.